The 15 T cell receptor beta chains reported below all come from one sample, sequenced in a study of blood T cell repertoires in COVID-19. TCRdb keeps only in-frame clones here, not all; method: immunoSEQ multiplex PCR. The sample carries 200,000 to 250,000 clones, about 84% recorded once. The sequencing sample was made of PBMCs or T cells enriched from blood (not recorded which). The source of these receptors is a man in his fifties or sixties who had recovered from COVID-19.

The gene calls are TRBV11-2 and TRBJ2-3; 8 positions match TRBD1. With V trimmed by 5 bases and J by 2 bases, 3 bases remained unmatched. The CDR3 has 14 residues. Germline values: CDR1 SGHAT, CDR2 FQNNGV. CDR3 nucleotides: TGTGCCAGCAGCCCGGACAGGGCCACAGATACGCAGTATTTT. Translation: CASSPDRATDTQYF.

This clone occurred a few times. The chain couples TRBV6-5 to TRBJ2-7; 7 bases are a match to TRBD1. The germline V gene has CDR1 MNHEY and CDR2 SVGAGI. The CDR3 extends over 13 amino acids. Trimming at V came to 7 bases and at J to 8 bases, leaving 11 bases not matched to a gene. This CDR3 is CASTSGQERKQYF. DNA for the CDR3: TGTGCCAGCACCTCCGGACAGGAAAGAAAGCAGTACTTC.

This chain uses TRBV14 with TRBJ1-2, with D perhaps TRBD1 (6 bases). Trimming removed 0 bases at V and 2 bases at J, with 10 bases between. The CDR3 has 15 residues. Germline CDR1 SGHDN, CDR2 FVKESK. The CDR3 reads CASSQDSGTNYGYTF. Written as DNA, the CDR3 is TGTGCCAGCAGCCAAGATTCAGGGACAAACTATGGCTACACCTTC.

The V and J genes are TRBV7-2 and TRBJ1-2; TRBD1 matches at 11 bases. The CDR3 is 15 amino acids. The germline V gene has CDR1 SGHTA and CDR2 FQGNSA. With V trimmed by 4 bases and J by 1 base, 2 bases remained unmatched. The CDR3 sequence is CASSSGQGGNYGYTF. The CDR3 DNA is TGTGCCAGCAGCTCGGGACAGGGGGGTAACTATGGCTACACCTTC.

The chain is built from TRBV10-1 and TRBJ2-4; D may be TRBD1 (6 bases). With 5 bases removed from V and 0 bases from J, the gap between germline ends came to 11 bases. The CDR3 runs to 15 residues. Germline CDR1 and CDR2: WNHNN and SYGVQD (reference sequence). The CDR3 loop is CASSSDSLAKNIQYF. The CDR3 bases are TGCGCCAGCAGTTCGGACAGCCTAGCCAAAAACATTCAGTACTTC.

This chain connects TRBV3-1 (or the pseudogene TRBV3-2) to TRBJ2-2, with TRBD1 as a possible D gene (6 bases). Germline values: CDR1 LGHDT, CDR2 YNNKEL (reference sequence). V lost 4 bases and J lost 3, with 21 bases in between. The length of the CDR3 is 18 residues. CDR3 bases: TGTGCCAGCAGCCCCGAACCCCGACAGGTATTTTACACCGGGGAGCTGTTTTTT. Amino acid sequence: CASSPEPRQVFYTGELFF.

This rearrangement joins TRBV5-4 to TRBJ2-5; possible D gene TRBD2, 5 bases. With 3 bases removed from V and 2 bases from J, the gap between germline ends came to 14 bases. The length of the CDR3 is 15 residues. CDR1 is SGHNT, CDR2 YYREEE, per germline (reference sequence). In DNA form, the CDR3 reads TGTGCCAGCAGCTCATACCGGGATCAACAAGAGACCCAGTACTTC. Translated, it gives CASSSYRDQQETQYF.

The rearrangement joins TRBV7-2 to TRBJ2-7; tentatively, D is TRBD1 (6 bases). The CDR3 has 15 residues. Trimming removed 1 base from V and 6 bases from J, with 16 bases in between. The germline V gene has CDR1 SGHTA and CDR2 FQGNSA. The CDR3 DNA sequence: TGTGCCAGCAGCTTAGTTTCCCAGGGACAAGGCGAGCAGTACTTC. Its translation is CASSLVSQGQGEQYF. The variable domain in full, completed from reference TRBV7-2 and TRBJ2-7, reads GAGVSQSPSNKVTEKGKDVELRCDPISGHTALYWYRQSLGQGLEFLIYFQGNSAPDKSGLPSDRFSAERTGGSVSTLTIQRTQQEDSAVYLCASSLVSQGQGEQYFGPGTRLTVT.

In nucleotides, the CDR3 is TGTGCCAGAGACAGGGACCTTCCAACCTACGAGCAGTACTTC. This gives the protein CARDRDLPTYEQYF. This chain links TRBV7-3 with TRBJ2-7; TRBD1 matches 7 bases. Germline lookup yields CDR1 SGHTA and CDR2 FQGTGA. The CDR3 length is 14 residues. V trimming: 9 bases; J trimming: 2 bases; junction bases outside the gene matches: 10.

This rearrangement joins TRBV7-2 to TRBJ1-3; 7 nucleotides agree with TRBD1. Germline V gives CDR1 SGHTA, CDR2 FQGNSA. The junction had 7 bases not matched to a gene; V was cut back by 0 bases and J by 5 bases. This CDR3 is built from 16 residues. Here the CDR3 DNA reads TGTGCCAGCAGCTTAGCGCCCGGGACAGTAAGAAACACCATATATTTT. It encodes CASSLAPGTVRNTIYF.

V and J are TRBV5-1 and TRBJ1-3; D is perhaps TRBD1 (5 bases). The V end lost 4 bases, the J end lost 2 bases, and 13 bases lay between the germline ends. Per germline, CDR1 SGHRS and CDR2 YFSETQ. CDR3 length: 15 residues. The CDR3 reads CASSPSGQPGNTIYF. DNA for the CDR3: TGCGCCAGCAGCCCTTCCGGACAACCTGGAAACACCATATATTTT.

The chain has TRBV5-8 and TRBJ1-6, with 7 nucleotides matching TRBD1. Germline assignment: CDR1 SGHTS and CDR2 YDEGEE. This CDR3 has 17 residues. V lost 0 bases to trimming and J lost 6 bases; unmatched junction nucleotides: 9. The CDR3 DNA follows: TGTGCCAGCAGCTTGGCGGCGGCAGGGGGAGGTAATTCACCCCTCCACTTT. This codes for CASSLAAAGGGNSPLHF.

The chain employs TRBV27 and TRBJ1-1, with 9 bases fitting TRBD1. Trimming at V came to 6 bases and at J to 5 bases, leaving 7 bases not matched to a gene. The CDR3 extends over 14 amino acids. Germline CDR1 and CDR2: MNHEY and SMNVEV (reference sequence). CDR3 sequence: CASSVHRGLTEAFF. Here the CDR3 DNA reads TGTGCCAGCAGCGTACACAGGGGGCTAACTGAAGCTTTCTTT.

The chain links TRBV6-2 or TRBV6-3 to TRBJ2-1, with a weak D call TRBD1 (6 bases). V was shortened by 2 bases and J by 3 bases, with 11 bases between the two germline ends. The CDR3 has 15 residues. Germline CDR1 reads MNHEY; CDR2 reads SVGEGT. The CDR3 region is CASSYGRDNYNEQFF. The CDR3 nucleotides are TGTGCCAGCAGTTACGGCAGGGACAACTACAATGAGCAGTTCTTC.

The CDR3 coding sequence is TGTGCCAGTAGTCCGTTGGACAGTTACGGACTCACCGCCAAAAACATTCAGTACTTC. It codes for CASSPLDSYGLTAKNIQYF. This chain links TRBV19 with TRBJ2-4, with D perhaps matching TRBD1 (6 bases). Trimming cost V 5 bases and J 1 base, with 24 bases left between them. This CDR3 is built from 19 residues. Germline values: CDR1 LNHDA, CDR2 SQIVND (reference sequence).